This is a list of T cell receptor beta chains from one sample in a study of long-term antiretroviral therapy in people with HIV. This table comes from immunoSEQ multiplex PCR, and its TCRdb copy is limited to in-frame clones, with some not included. The data hold roughly 25,000 clones, with approximately 80% observed a single time. This specimen consisted of unsorted PBMCs, obtained 0.7 years before starting antiretroviral therapy. The receptors here all came from a young man with HIV. The CDR3 runs from the conserved cysteine through the conserved F or W. The D gene is left open where the match is weak. Clone size, where shown, is once, few, many, or a class for clones that have expanded.

j_gene | len | abundance | v_gene | d_gene | CDR3aa | CDR3nt
TRBJ2-7 | 19 | - | TRBV19 | TRBD2 | CASSIRPAKAAGGGYEQYF | TGTGCCAGTAGTATACGTCCTGCGAAAGCAGCGGGAGGTGGATACGAGCAGTACTTC
TRBJ1-5 | 14 | - | TRBV7-9 | - | CASSLEGGVQPQHF | TGTGCCAGCAGCTTAGAGGGGGGGGTCCAGCCCCAGCATTTT
TRBJ2-7 | 14 | few | TRBV9 | TRBD1 | CASSLGTGLQEQYF | TGTGCCAGCAGCCTCGGGACAGGTTTACAGGAGCAGTACTTC
TRBJ2-7 | 12 | few | TRBV6-1 | - | CASSEDWISVYF | TGTGCCAGCAGTGAAGATTGGATCTCGGTCTACTTC
TRBJ1-2 | 12 | - | TRBV25-1 | TRBD1 | CASRGQLYGYTF | TGTGCCAGCAGGGGACAGCTGTATGGCTACACCTTC
TRBJ2-7 | 14 | - | TRBV6-6 | TRBD1 | CASSTDRVGYEQYF | TGTGCCAGCAGTACCGACAGGGTAGGGTACGAGCAGTACTTC
TRBJ2-2 | 15 | - | TRBV9 | TRBD1 | CASSVRETGTGELFF | TGTGCCAGCAGCGTAAGGGAGACAGGGACCGGGGAGCTGTTTTTT
TRBJ1-1 | 12 | - | TRBV10-3 | - | CAIREGTIEAFF | TGTGCCATCAGGGAGGGCACCATTGAAGCTTTCTTT
TRBJ2-7 | 11 | - | TRBV19 | TRBD1 | CASGTGAPQYF | TGTGCCAGCGGGACAGGGGCTCCCCAGTACTTC
TRBJ1-3 | 15 | - | TRBV11-3 | - | CASSPGQGPGNTIYF | TGTGCCAGCAGCCCGGGTCAGGGCCCTGGAAACACCATATATTTT
TRBJ2-1 | 17 | - | TRBV27 | - | CASTPSVGFASYNEQFF | TGTGCCAGCACCCCCTCAGTGGGTTTTGCCTCCTACAATGAGCAGTTCTTC
TRBJ2-5 | 16 | once | TRBV9 | TRBD2 | CASSVEASGGLGTQYF | TGTGCCAGCAGCGTAGAAGCTAGCGGGGGCCTAGGGACCCAGTACTTC
TRBJ1-4 | 15 | - | TRBV28 | - | CASSTTRSGAEKLFF | TGTGCCAGCAGTACCACACGGTCGGGGGCGGAAAAACTGTTTTTT
TRBJ2-5 | 21 | - | TRBV28 | TRBD2 | CASRGTSGRKAGVGVQETQYF | TGTGCCAGCCGAGGGACTAGCGGGAGAAAAGCAGGTGTAGGGGTCCAAGAGACCCAGTACTTC
TRBJ1-5 | 15 | - | TRBV19 | - | CASSIVTASNQPQHF | TGTGCCAGTAGTATAGTTACAGCCAGCAATCAGCCCCAGCATTTT
TRBJ2-7 | 17 | few | TRBV19 | TRBD2 | CASSIFPAGVGSYEQYF | TGTGCCAGTAGTATCTTCCCAGCGGGAGTAGGGTCCTACGAGCAGTACTTC
TRBJ2-3 | 15 | - | TRBV7-3 | TRBD2 | CASSPDAGGTDTQYF | TGTGCCAGCAGCCCGGACGCGGGGGGCACAGATACGCAGTATTTT
TRBJ1-2 | 14 | - | TRBV11-2 | TRBD1 | CASSLGTGGYGYTF | TGTGCCAGCAGCCTAGGGACAGGGGGCTATGGCTACACCTTC
TRBJ1-6 | 13 | - | TRBV27 | - | CASSWVYNSPLHF | TGTGCCAGCAGTTGGGTCTATAATTCACCCCTCCACTTT
TRBJ2-7 | 15 | - | TRBV13 | - | CASSLGSQGGDEQYF | TGTGCCAGCAGCTTGGGGTCGCAGGGGGGGGACGAGCAGTACTTC
TRBJ2-3 | 14 | - | TRBV10-3 | - | CAISVRDTTDTQYF | TGTGCCATCAGTGTCCGGGACACCACAGATACGCAGTATTTT
TRBJ1-5 | 15 | - | TRBV6-1 | - | CASSESRGGNQPQHF | TGTGCCAGCAGTGAATCGAGGGGGGGCAATCAGCCCCAGCATTTT
TRBJ1-3 | 16 | - | TRBV7-8 | - | CASSPQQESSGNTIYF | TGTGCCAGCAGCCCCCAACAGGAGTCCTCTGGAAACACCATATATTTT
TRBJ2-2 | 17 | - | TRBV7-6 | TRBD2 | CASSLGTSGPLAGELFF | TGTGCCAGCAGCTTAGGGACTAGCGGGCCCCTTGCCGGGGAGCTGTTTTTT
TRBJ2-7 | 13 | - | TRBV29-1 | - | CSGKWSIGNEQYF | TGCAGCGGAAAGTGGTCGATCGGGAACGAGCAGTACTTC
TRBJ2-3 | 12 | - | TRBV7-2 | TRBD1 | CASRSGGDTQYF | TGTGCCAGCAGGTCAGGGGGAGATACGCAGTATTTT
TRBJ2-1 | 15 | - | TRBV5-1 | - | CASSWDVSSYNEQFF | TGCGCCAGCAGCTGGGACGTGAGCTCCTACAATGAGCAGTTCTTC
TRBJ1-6 | 17 | - | TRBV2 | TRBD1 | CASREGTGVGYNSPLHF | TGTGCCAGCAGGGAAGGGACAGGGGTAGGCTATAATTCACCCCTCCACTTT
TRBJ2-1 | 14 | - | TRBV6-5 | - | CASRVWRAGNEQFF | TGTGCCAGCAGGGTATGGCGGGCCGGCAATGAGCAGTTCTTC
TRBJ2-2 | 19 | - | TRBV13 | - | CASSLERRRDAGLTGELFF | TGTGCCAGCAGCTTAGAGCGGAGAAGAGATGCGGGGTTGACCGGGGAGCTGTTTTTT
TRBJ1-2 | 16 | - | TRBV5-1 | TRBD1 | CASSLTNRGEVYGYTF | TGCGCCAGCAGTTTAACCAACAGGGGGGAGGTCTATGGCTACACCTTC
TRBJ2-7 | 13 | - | TRBV5-1 | - | CASSLRTTYEQYF | TGCGCCAGCAGCTTGCGGACAACCTACGAGCAGTACTTC
TRBJ2-7 | 15 | - | TRBV7-8 | - | CASSLGADPAYEQYF | TGTGCCAGCAGCTTAGGTGCGGACCCTGCCTACGAGCAGTACTTC
TRBJ1-6 | 15 | - | TRBV2 | TRBD1 | CASRPGQGHNSPLHF | TGTGCCAGCAGACCAGGACAGGGACATAATTCACCCCTCCACTTT
TRBJ1-3 | 14 | - | TRBV6-5 | - | CASSTGGWGNTIYF | TGTGCCAGCTCAACGGGGGGATGGGGAAACACCATATATTTT
TRBJ2-5 | 13 | - | TRBV10-3 | - | CAISRDFQETQYF | TGTGCCATCAGTCGGGACTTCCAAGAGACCCAGTACTTC
TRBJ1-2 | 18 | - | TRBV4-3 | - | CASSLQVGAESTNYGYTF | TGCGCCAGCAGCCTTCAAGTGGGGGCAGAGTCCACTAACTATGGCTACACCTTC
TRBJ2-3 | 14 | once | TRBV4-2 | TRBD2 | CASSLAGVWDTQYF | TGTGCCAGCAGCCTAGCGGGGGTTTGGGATACGCAGTATTTT
TRBJ1-5 | 17 | - | TRBV28 | TRBD1 | CASSLLLDREVNQPQHF | TGTGCCAGCAGTCTCCTTCTAGACAGGGAAGTTAATCAGCCCCAGCATTTT
TRBJ1-3 | 16 | - | TRBV7-6 | - | CASSLGRRFSGNTIYF | TGTGCCAGCAGCTTAGGAAGGAGATTCTCTGGAAACACCATATATTTT
TRBJ1-1 | 13 | - | TRBV10-3 | TRBD1 | CAIREGQAAEAFF | TGTGCCATCAGGGAAGGACAGGCTGCTGAAGCTTTCTTT
TRBJ2-2 | 14 | - | TRBV28 | TRBD1 | CASSYRGATGELFF | TGTGCCAGCAGCTACAGGGGGGCGACCGGGGAGCTGTTTTTT
TRBJ1-1 | 13 | - | TRBV9 | - | CASGPGQGTEAFF | TGTGCCAGCGGCCCAGGTCAGGGAACTGAAGCTTTCTTT
TRBJ2-3 | 17 | - | TRBV19 | - | CASSTLIGDYRTDTQYF | TGTGCCAGTAGTACCCTGATAGGGGATTATAGGACAGATACGCAGTATTTT
TRBJ2-7 | 15 | - | TRBV5-4 | TRBD1 | CASSKDRAPTYEQYF | TGTGCCAGCAGCAAGGACAGGGCACCCACCTACGAGCAGTACTTC
TRBJ2-2 | 14 | - | TRBV7-9 | - | CASQNRGSTRELFF | TGTGCCAGCCAAAACCGGGGGAGCACCCGGGAGCTGTTTTTT
TRBJ1-6 | 16 | - | TRBV30 | - | CAWRTYGDSNNSPLHF | TGTGCCTGGAGAACCTACGGTGACAGCAATAATTCACCCCTCCACTTT
TRBJ2-7 | 11 | - | TRBV2 | - | CASSEGREQYF | TGTGCCAGCAGTGAAGGACGAGAGCAGTACTTC
TRBJ1-2 | 12 | - | TRBV5-1 | - | CASSDTNYGYTF | TGCGCCAGCAGCGACACTAACTATGGCTACACCTTC
TRBJ2-7 | 14 | - | TRBV28 | TRBD1 | CASSLWTGTYEQYF | TGTGCCAGCAGTTTATGGACAGGGACCTACGAGCAGTACTTC
TRBJ1-2 | 15 | - | TRBV15 | - | CATSRDHGTFYGYTF | TGTGCCACCAGCAGAGATCATGGGACATTCTATGGCTACACCTTC
TRBJ1-1 | 15 | - | TRBV5-6 | - | CASSFRTVMNTEAFF | TGTGCCAGCAGCTTTCGTACAGTAATGAACACTGAAGCTTTCTTT